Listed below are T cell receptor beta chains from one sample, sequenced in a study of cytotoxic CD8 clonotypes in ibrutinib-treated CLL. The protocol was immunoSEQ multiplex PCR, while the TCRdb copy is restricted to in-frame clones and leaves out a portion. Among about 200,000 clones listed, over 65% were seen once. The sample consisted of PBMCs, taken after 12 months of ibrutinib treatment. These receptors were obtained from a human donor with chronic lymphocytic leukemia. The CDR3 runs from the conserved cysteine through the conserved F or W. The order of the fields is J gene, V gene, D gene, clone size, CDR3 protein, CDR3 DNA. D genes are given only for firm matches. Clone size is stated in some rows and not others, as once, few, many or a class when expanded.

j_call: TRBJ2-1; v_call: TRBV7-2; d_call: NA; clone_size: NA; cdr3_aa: CASSFLNNEQFF; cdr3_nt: TGTGCCAGCAGTTTTCTCAACAATGAGCAGTTCTTC
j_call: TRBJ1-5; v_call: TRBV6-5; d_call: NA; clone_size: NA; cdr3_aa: CASSYSGQPQHF; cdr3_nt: TGTGCCAGCAGTTACTCAGGACAGCCCCAGCATTTT
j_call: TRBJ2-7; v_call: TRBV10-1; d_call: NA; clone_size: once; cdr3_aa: CASSLGCGEQYF; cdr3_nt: TGCGCCAGCAGCCTCGGGTGTGGAGAGCAGTACTTC
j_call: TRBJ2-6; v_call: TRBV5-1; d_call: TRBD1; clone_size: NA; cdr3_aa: CASSWSGTGATGANVLTF; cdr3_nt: TGCGCCAGCAGCTGGTCCGGGACAGGGGCCACTGGGGCCAACGTCCTGACTTTC
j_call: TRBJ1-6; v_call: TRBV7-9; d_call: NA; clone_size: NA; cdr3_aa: CASSLGTASNSPLHF; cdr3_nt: TGTGCCAGCAGCTTAGGTACAGCTAGTAATTCACCCCTCCACTTT
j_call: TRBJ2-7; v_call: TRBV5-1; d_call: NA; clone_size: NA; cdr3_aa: CASSSQGGAFYEQYF; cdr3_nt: TGCGCCAGCAGCTCTCAGGGTGGGGCATTCTACGAGCAGTACTTC
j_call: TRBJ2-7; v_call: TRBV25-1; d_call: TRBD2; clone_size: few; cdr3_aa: CASSKTSVPTYEQYF; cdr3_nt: TGTGCCAGCTCTAAAACTAGCGTACCGACCTACGAGCAGTACTTC
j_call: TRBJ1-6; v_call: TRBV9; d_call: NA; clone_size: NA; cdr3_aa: CASSVEADYNSPLHF; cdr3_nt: TGTGCCAGCAGCGTAGAGGCGGATTATAATTCACCCCTCCACTTT
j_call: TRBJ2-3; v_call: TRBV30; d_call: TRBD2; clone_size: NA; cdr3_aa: CAWSILGSGIIPYTQYF; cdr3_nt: TGTGCCTGGAGTATTTTAGGAAGCGGGATTATTCCCTATACGCAGTATTTT
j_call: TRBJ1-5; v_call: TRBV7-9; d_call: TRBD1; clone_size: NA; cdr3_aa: CASSFFGQGNQPQHF; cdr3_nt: TGTGCCAGCAGCTTTTTTGGACAGGGCAATCAGCCCCAGCATTTT
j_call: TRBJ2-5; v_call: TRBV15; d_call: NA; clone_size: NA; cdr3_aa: CATSRDSWSETQYF; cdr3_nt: TGTGCCACCAGCAGAGATAGCTGGTCGGAGACCCAGTACTTC
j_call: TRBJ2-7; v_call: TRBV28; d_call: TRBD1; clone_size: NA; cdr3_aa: CASSQTGQGVPYEQYF; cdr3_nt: TGTGCCAGCAGCCAAACAGGACAGGGAGTTCCCTACGAGCAGTACTTC
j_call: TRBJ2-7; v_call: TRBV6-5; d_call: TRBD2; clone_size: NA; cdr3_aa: CASSYLPGTNYEQYF; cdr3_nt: TGTGCCAGCAGTTACTTGCCCGGGACTAACTACGAGCAGTACTTC
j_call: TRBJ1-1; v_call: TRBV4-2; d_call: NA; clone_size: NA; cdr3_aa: CASSQTTEMNTEAFF; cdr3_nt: TGTGCCAGCAGCCAAACGACAGAGATGAACACTGAAGCTTTCTTT
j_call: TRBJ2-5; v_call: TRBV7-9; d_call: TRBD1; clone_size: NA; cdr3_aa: CASSRNTGGETQYF; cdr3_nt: TGTGCCAGCAGCCGAAACACAGGGGGGGAGACCCAGTACTTC
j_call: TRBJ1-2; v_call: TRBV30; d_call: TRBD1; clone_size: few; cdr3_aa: CAWTGGVYGYTF; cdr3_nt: TGTGCCTGGACAGGGGGGGTCTATGGCTACACCTTC
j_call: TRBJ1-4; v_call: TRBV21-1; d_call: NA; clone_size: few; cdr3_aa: CASKGCEGEKLFF; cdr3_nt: TGTGCCAGCAAGGGGTGTGAAGGTGAAAAACTGTTTTTT
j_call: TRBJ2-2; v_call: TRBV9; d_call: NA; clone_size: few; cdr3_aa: CASSVSLDTGELFF; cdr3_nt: TGTGCCAGCAGCGTAAGTCTGGACACCGGGGAGCTGTTTTTT
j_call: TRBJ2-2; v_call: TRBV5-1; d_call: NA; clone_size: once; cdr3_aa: CASSLGGLSTGELFF; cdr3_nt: TGCGCCAGCAGCTTGGGGGGACTGAGTACCGGGGAGCTGTTTTTT
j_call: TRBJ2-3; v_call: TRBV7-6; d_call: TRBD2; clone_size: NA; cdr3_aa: CASSSGTSGRADTQYF; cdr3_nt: TGTGCCAGCAGCTCCGGGACTAGCGGGAGGGCAGATACGCAGTATTTT
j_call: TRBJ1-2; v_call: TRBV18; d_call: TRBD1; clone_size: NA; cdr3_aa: CASSPTTGNYGYTF; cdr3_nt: TGTGCCAGCTCACCGACGACAGGGAACTATGGCTACACCTTC
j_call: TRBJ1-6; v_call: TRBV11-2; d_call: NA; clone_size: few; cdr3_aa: CASSLVRQSPNSPLHF; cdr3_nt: TGTGCCAGCAGCTTAGTGCGACAGTCCCCGAATTCACCCCTCCACTTT
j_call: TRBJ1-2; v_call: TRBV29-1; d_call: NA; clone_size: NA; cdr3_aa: CSVEQGSFGYTF; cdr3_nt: TGCAGCGTTGAACAGGGAAGCTTTGGCTACACCTTC
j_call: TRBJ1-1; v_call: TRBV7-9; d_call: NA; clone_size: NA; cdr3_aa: CASSSLGGQTEAFF; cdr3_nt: TGTGCCAGCAGCTCCCTTGGGGGGCAAACTGAAGCTTTCTTT
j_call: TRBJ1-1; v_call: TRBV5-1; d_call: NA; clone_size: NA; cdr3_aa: CASSFAGHNTEAFF; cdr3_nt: TGCGCCAGCAGCTTTGCGGGACATAACACTGAAGCTTTCTTT
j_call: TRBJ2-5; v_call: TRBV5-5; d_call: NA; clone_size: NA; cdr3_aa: CASSLVVRETQYF; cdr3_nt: TGTGCCAGCAGCTTGGTGGTCCGAGAGACCCAGTACTTC
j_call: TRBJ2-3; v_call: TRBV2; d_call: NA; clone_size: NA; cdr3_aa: CASTSGGMVDTQYF; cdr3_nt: TGTGCCAGCACGTCTGGGGGCATGGTAGATACGCAGTATTTT
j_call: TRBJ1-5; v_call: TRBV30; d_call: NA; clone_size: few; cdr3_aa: CAWSVGPSNQPQHF; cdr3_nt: TGTGCCTGGAGTGTAGGCCCCTCCAATCAGCCCCAGCATTTT
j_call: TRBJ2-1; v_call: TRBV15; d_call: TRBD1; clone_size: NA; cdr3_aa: CATSSTTRQGNEQFF; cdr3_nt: TGTGCCACCAGCTCTACAACCCGACAGGGCAATGAGCAGTTCTTC
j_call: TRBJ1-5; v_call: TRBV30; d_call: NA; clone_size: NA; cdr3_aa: CAWSPNGGSQPQHF; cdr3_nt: TGTGCCTGGAGCCCAAACGGGGGGTCGCAGCCCCAGCATTTT
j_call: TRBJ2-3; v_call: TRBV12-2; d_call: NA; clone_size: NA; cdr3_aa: CASRPRSGPLDTQYF; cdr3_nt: TGTGCAAGTCGCCCACGTAGTGGGCCATTAGATACGCAGTATTTT
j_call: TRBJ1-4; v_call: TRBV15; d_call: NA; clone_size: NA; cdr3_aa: CATSRGREEKLFF; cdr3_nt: TGTGCCACCAGCAGAGGAAGGGAGGAAAAACTGTTTTTT
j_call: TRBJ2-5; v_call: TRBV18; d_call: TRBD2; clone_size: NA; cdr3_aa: CASSPGLARSETQYF; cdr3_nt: TGTGCCAGCTCACCCGGACTAGCACGCTCGGAGACCCAGTACTTC
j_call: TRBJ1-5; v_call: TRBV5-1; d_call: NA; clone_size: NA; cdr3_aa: CASSLSKGGSNQPQHF; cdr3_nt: TGCGCCAGCAGCTTGTCTAAGGGCGGGAGCAATCAGCCCCAGCATTTT
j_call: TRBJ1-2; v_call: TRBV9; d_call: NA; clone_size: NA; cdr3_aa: CASSGLRGGYGYTF; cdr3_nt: TGTGCCAGCAGCGGATTAAGGGGCGGATATGGCTACACCTTC
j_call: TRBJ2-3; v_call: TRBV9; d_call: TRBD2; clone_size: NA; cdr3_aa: CASSVGLAGGTDTQYF; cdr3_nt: TGTGCCAGCAGCGTAGGGTTAGCGGGGGGCACAGATACGCAGTATTTT
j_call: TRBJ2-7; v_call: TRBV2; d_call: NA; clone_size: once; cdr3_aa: CASRSQGSSYEQYF; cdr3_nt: TGTGCCAGCAGGTCGCAGGGGAGCTCCTACGAGCAGTACTTC
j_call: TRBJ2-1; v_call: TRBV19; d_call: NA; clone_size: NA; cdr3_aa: CASSIDSRVNEQFF; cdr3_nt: TGTGCCAGTAGTATAGATTCGAGGGTCAATGAGCAGTTCTTC
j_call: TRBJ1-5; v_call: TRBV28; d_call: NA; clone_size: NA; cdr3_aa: CASSFIRAAYSNQPQHF; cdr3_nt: TGTGCCAGCAGTTTTATCCGAGCGGCTTATAGCAATCAGCCCCAGCATTTT
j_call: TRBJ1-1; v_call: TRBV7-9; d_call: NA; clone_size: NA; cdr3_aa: CASSLVQGNTEAFF; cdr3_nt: TGTGCCAGCAGCTTAGTACAGGGGAACACTGAAGCTTTCTTT
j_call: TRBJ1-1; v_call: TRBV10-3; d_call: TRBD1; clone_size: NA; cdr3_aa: CAISDRDREIEAFF; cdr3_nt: TGTGCCATCAGTGACCGGGACAGGGAAATCGAAGCTTTCTTT
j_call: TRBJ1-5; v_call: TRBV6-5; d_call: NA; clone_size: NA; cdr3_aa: CASSSHVGVDQPQHF; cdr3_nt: TGTGCCAGCAGTTCTCACGTGGGGGTGGATCAGCCCCAGCATTTT
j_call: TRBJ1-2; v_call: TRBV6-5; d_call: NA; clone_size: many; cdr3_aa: CASSYSGRGSNYGYTF; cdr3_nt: TGTGCCAGCAGTTACTCAGGCAGGGGTTCGAACTATGGCTACACCTTC
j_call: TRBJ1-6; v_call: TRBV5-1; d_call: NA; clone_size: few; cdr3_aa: CASSPNRDYNSPLHF; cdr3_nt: TGCGCCAGCAGCCCTAACCGGGATTATAATTCACCCCTCCACTTT
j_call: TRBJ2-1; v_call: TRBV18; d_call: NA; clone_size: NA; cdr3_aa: CASSPPRRGGSSYNEQFF; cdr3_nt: TGTGCCAGCTCACCACCGAGGCGAGGGGGGAGCTCCTACAATGAGCAGTTCTTC
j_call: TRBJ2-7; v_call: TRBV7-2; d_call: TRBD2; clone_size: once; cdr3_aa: CASSLIAGAGEQYF; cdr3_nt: TGTGCCAGCAGCTTAATCGCGGGAGCGGGCGAGCAGTACTTC
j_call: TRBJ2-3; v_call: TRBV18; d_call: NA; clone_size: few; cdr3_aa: CASSLRSADTQYF; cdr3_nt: TGTGCCAGCTCACTACGGAGTGCAGATACGCAGTATTTT
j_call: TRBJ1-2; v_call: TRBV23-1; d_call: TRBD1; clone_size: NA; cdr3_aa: CASSQKDREAVSYHYGYTF; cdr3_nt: TGCGCCAGCAGTCAAAAGGACAGGGAGGCGGTCTCGTACCACTATGGCTACACCTTC
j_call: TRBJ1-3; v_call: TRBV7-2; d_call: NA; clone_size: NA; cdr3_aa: CASSQRDRNTIYF; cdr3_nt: TGTGCCAGCAGTCAACGAGACCGGAACACCATATATTTT